This T cell receptor (beta chain) was observed in a study of blood T cells in healthy people across ages. The table lists this clonotype with many counts. Sample-barcoded 5' priming and a J-beta primer mix drove a second PCR of roughly 7 to 11 cycles. MiXCR was run by TCRdb on the 5' RACE reads, yielding one entry per CDR3 protein. The sample shows around 850,000 distinct CDR3 sequences, approximately 35% of them seen only once. V gave up 8 bases and J gave up 6 bases; unmatched junction bases: 3. This CDR3 spans 13 amino acids. The sequenced sample consisted of blood. The receptor's source is a man between 18 and 35 years old in good health. The chain uses TRBV12-3 or TRBV12-4 and TRBJ2-1; 11 positions match TRBD1. The CDR3 loop is CASGDRGVNEQFF. The DNA of the CDR3 is TGTGCCAGCGGGGACAGGGGGGTCAATGAGCAGTTCTTC.